A single T cell receptor (beta chain) is shown here with its context. Its specificity is unknown. This CDR3 is built from 16 residues. Trimming took 4 bases from V and 10 from J; bases not matched to a gene: 12. Per the germline V gene, CDR1 is SGHRS and CDR2 is YFSETQ. Tagging with unique molecular identifiers was applied to individual cDNA molecules. MiXCR, applied by TCRdb to the 5' RACE reads, yields one record per CDR3 protein. The repertoire holds 55,000 to 70,000 distinct CDR3 sequences, with 11% as singletons. This record belongs to a study of early T cells in non-severe SARS-CoV-2 infection. Study outcomes and limitations: Lookups in VDJdb leaned toward anti-spike CD8 responses and missed private and CD4 specificities.

Sequencing was carried out using whole blood. The V and J genes are TRBV5-1 and TRBJ2-1, with 12 bases fitting TRBD1. The sequence derives from an adult who was a healthcare worker with PCR-confirmed SARS-CoV-2 infection or an uninfected control (not recorded which). Here the CDR3 DNA reads TGCGCCAGCAGCGGAGCAGGGACAGGGGGCTATGACGAGCAGTTCTTC. It yields the protein CASSGAGTGGYDEQFF.